This TCR beta chain was found in a study of monozygotic twins with inflammatory bowel disease (dated by TCRdb to between 2018 and 2020). Describing the broader study: The full study comprised 28 monozygotic twin pairs: nine German pairs (four IBD-concordant, five IBD-discordant) and 19 IBD-discordant Danish pairs. Within discordant pairs, disease-associated traits were sought mainly by comparing IBD patients with their genetically identical healthy co-twins. Each individual had, on average, about 151 000 unique TCRalpha sequences and 181 000 unique TCRbeta sequences available for analysis.

From each donor, a roughly 2.5 ml peripheral blood sample was collected into PAXgene tubes and kept at -80 degrees C. Without T cell sorting, total RNA was isolated from whole blood using the PAXgene blood miRNA kit on an automated QIAcube. Peripheral blood from monozygotic twin pairs concordant or discordant for inflammatory bowel disease was subjected to deep TCRalpha and TCRbeta repertoire profiling with unique molecular barcoding. Smoking habits were recorded for all twin pairs, and each individual was classified as a current, former or never smoker. Library generation was performed with 5' RACE. Preparation of each TCR library used 3,000 to 3,500 ng of total RNA. For each sample, cDNA synthesis with SMARTScribe reverse transcriptase was split into eight separate reactions. Unique molecular identifiers containing a 6-nucleotide sample barcode were introduced through template switching during cDNA synthesis. Two nested PCRs of roughly 16 and 10 cycles amplified the TCRalpha and TCRbeta cDNA, and bead purification followed each PCR. Before amplification, cDNA was treated with uracil DNA-glycosylase and purified using the QIAquick PCR purification kit. The second PCR was the step at which Illumina TruSeq-compatible adapters and sample-specific barcodes were added. Library quality and concentration were assessed using TapeStation and Qubit, and about 5.2 ng of each library was pooled. The pooled libraries were sequenced with 2 x 100 bp reads and custom sequencing primers on an Illumina HiSeq2500 single-index Rapid Run. The study's own analysis went as follows. PCR and sequencing errors were corrected by UMI-based consensus assembly using MiGEC version 1.2.6. MiXCR version 2.1.1 was used to carry out V(D)J alignment, clonotype assembly and CDR3 extraction. Normalisation of gene usage, clonotype sharing and MAIT/NKT TCR abundance was achieved by analysing the top 1000, 10 000 and 20 000 clonotypes per sample. Diversity was computed as the inverse Simpson index with the vegan R package after downsampling to 27 000 UMIs. Paired Mann-Whitney U tests on discordant twin pairs were used, with Benjamini-Hochberg multiple-testing correction. TCRdb reprocessed the public reads and reports one entry per CDR3 protein sequence, without DNA. TCRdb, rather than the study authors, made the V and J calls. The sample table includes about 210,000 distinct CDR3 sequences. The ten largest clones capture roughly 1.5% of the sample.

Sequences SGDLS (CDR1) and YYNGEE (CDR2) are obtained from the germline V gene. The CDR3 runs 13 amino acids, cysteine and phenylalanine included. The DNA sequence is not available. Of note for this clonotype: Its antigen remains unidentified.

Study-wide conclusions, independent of this receptor: No single strong signal or clonotype linked to IBD turned up in the results, so the idea that one exists was not supported. Measured by the inverse Simpson index, TCRbeta repertoire diversity was lower in IBD patients than in their healthy co-twins. Different T cell subtypes could not be distinguished in the analysis. Compared with healthy twins, IBD patients had fewer clonotypes in common with other individuals, a difference most pronounced in patients showing signs of disease activity. Repertoire similarity did not differ between concordant and discordant twins, which could be due to limited statistical power. Because patients received different immunosuppressive treatments, the repertoires may have picked up extra background noise and variability between individuals.

This TCR was sampled from a human donor with ulcerative colitis or Crohn's disease, or a healthy co-twin of an affected twin (not recorded which). Sequencing used blood. This sequence uses TRBV9 and TRBJ1-6. The CDR3 amino acid sequence is: CASSVGGLSPLHF.